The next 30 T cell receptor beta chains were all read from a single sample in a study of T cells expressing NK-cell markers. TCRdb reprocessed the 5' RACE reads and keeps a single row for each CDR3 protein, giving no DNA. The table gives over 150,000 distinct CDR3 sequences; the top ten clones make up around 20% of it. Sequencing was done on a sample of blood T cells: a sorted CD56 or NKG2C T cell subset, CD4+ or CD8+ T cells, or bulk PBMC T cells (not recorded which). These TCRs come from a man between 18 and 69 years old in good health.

The CDR3 region is CASSKAGWTGNEQFF. The chain is built from TRBV5-1 and TRBJ2-1; TCRdb's D call of TRBD1 is untestable without DNA. CDR1 is SGHRS and CDR2 is YFSETQ in the germline V gene. The CDR3 is 15 amino acids.

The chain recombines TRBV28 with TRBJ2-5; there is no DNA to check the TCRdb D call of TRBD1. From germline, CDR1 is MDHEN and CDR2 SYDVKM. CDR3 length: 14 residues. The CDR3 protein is CASSLGGRPWTQYF.

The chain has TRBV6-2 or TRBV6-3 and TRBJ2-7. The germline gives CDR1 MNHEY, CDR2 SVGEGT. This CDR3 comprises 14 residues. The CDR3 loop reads CASSYAGTTYEQYF.

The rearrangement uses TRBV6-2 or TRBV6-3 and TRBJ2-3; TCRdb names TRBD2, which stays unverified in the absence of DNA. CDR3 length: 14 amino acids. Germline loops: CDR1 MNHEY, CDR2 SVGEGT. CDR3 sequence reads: CASSASGSTDTQYF.

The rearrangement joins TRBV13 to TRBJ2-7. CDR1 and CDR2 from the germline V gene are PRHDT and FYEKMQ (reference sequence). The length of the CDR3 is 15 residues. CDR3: CASSTNNLGSYEQYF.

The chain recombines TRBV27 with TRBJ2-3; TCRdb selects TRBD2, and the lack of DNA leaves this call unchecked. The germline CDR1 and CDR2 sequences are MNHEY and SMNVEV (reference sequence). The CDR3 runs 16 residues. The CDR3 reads CASSLLGTSGTDTQYF.

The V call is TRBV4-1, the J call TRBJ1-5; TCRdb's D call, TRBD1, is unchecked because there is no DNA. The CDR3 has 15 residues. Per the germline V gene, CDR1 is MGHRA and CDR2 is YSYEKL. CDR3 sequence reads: CASSQESQGNQPQHF.

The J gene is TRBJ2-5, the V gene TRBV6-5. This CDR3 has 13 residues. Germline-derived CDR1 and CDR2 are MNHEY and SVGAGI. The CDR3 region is CASSYLGMETQYF.

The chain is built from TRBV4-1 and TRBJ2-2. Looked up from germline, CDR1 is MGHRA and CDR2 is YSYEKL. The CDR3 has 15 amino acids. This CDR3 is CASSQASLGTGELFF.

This CDR3 reads CASSGGVGGEKLFF. The genes are TRBV5-1 and TRBJ1-4; TCRdb gives TRBD1 as the D gene, but with no DNA this cannot be confirmed. The CDR3 contains 14 residues. Germline V gene sequence: CDR1 SGHRS, CDR2 YFSETQ.

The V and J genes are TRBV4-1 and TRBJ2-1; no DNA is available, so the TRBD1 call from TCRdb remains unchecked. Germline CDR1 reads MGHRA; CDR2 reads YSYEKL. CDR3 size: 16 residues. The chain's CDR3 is CASSQGDRVAYNEQFF.

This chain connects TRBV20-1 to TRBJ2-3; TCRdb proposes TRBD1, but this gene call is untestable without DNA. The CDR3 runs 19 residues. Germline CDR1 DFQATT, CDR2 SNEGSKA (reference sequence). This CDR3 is CSASDPGTGARYWADTQYF.

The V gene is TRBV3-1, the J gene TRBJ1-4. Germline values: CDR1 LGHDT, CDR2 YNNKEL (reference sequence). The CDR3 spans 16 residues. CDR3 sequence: CASSPTRGGPSEKLFF. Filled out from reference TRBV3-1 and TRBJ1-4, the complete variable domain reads DTAVSQTPKYLVTQMGNDKSIKCEQNLGHDTMYWYKQDSKKFLKIMFSYNNKELIINETVPNRFSPKSPDKAHLNLHINSLELGDSAVYFCASSPTRGGPSEKLFFGSGTQLSVL.

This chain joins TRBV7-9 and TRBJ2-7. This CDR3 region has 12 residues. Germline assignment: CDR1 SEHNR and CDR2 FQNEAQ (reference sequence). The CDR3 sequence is CASSSGTYEQYF.

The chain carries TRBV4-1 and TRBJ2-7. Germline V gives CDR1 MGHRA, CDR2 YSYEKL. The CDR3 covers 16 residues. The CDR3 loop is CASSQHSTRSINEQYF.

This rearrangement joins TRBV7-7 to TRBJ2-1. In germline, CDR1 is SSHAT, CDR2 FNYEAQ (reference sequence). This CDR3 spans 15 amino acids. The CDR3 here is CASSFSGSSYNEQFF.

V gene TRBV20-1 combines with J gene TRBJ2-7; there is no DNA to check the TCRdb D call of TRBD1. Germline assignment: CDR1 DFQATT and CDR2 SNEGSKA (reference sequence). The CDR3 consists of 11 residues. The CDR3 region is CSASDSNEQYF.

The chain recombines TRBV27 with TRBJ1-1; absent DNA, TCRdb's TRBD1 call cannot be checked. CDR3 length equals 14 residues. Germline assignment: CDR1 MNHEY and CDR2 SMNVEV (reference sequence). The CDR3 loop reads CASSLGAGRSEAFF.

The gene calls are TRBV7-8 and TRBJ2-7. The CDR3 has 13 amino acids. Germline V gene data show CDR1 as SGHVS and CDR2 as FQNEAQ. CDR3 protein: CASSLADDYEQYF.

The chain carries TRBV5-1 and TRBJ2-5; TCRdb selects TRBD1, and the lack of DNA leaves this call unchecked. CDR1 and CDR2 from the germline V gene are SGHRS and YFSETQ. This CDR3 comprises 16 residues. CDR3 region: CASSQPPKDQRETQYF.

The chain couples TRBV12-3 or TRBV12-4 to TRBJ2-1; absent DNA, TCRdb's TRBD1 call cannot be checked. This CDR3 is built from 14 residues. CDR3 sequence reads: CASNTGGSLNEQFF.

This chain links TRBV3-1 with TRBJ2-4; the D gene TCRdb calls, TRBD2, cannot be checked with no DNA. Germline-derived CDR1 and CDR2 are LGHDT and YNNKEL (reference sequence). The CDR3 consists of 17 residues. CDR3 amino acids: CASSHPLSGGAKNIQYF. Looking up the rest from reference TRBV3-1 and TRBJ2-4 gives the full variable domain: DTAVSQTPKYLVTQMGNDKSIKCEQNLGHDTMYWYKQDSKKFLKIMFSYNNKELIINETVPNRFSPKSPDKAHLNLHINSLELGDSAVYFCASSHPLSGGAKNIQYFGAGTRLSVL.

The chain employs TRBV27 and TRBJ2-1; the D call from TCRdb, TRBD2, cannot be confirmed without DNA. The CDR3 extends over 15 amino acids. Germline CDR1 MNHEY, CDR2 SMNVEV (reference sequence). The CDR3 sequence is CASSWGGGPGNEQFF.

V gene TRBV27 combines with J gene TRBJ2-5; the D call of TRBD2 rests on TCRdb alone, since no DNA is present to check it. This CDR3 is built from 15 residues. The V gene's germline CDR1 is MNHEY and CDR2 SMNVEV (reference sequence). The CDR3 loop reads CASSSYGIAAETQYF.

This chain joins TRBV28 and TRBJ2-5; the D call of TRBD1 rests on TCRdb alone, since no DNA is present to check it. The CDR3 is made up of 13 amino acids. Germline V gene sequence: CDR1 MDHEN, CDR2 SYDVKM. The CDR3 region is CAIELLGGETQYF. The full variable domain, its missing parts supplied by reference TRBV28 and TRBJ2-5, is DVKVTQSSRYLVKRTGEKVFLECVQDMDHENMFWYRQDPGLGLRLIYFSYDVKMKEKGDIPEGYSVSREKKERFSLILESASTNQTSMYLCAIELLGGETQYFGPGTRLLVL.

The CDR3 spells CASSSPTSGGNDEQFF. The rearrangement uses TRBV9 and TRBJ2-1; the D gene TCRdb calls, TRBD2, cannot be checked with no DNA. The CDR3 contains 16 residues. Germline V gene data show CDR1 as SGDLS and CDR2 as YYNGEE.

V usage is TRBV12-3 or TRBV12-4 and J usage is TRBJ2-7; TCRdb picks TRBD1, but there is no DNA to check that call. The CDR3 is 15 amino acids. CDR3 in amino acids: CASSYLPGQPYEQYF.

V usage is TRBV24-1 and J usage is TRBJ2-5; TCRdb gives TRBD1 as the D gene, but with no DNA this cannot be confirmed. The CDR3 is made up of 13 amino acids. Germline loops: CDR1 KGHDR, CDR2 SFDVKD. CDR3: CATSGDGKETQYF.

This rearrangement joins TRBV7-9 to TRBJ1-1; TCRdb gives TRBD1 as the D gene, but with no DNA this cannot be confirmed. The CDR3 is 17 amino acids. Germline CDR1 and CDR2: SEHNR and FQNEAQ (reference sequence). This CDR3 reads CASSLGPRDRTNTEAFF.

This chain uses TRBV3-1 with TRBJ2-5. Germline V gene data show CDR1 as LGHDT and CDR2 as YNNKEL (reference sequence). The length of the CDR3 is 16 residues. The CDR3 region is CASSRTHYGYQETQYF.